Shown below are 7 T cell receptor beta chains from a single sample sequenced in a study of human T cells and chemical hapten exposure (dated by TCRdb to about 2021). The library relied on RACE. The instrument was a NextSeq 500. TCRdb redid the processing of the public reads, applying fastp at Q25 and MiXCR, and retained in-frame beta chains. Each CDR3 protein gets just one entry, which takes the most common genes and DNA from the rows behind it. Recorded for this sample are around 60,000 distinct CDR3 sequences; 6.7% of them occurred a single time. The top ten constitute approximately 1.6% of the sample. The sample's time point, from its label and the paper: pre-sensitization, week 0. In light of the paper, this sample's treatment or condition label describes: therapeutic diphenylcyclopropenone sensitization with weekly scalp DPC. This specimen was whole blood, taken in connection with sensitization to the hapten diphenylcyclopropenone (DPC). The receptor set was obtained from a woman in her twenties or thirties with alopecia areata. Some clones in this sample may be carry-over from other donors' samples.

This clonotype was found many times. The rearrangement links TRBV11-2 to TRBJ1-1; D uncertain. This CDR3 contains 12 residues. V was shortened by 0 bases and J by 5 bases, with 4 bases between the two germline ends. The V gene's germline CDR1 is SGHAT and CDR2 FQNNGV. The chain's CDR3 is CASSLDRTEAFF. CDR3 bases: TGTGCCAGCAGCTTAGATCGGACTGAAGCTTTCTTT.

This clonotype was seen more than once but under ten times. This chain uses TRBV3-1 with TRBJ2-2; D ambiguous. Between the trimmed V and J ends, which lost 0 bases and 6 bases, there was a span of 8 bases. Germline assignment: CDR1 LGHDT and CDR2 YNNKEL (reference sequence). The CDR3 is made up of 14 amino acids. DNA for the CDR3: TGTGCCAGCAGCCAAGAAGGTTGTGCCGGGGAGCTGTTTTTT. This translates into CASSQEGCAGELFF.

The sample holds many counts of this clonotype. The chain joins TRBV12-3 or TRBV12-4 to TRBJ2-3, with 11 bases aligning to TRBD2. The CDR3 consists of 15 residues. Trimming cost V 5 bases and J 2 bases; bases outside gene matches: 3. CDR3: CASSGTSGDTDTQYF. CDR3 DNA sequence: TGTGCCAGCAGTGGGACTAGCGGTGACACAGATACGCAGTATTTT.

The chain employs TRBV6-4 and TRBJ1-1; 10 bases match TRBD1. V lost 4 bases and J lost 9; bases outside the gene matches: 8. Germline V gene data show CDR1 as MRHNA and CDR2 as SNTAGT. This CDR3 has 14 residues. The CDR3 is CASSANPGQGKAFF. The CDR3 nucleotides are TGTGCCAGCAGTGCCAACCCGGGACAGGGGAAAGCTTTCTTT.

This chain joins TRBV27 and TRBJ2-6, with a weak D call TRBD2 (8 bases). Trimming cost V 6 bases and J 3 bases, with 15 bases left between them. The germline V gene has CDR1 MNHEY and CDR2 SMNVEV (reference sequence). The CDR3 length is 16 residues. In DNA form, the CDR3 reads TGTGCCAGCAGCCGGGAGGGACAGCGTGGGGCCAACGTCCTGACTTTC. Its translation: CASSREGQRGANVLTF. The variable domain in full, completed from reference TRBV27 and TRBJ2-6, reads EAQVTQNPRYLITVTGKKLTVTCSQNMNHEYMSWYRQDPGLGLRQIYYSMNVEVTDKGDVPEGYKVSRKEKRNFPLILESPSPNQTSLYFCASSREGQRGANVLTFGAGSRLTVL.

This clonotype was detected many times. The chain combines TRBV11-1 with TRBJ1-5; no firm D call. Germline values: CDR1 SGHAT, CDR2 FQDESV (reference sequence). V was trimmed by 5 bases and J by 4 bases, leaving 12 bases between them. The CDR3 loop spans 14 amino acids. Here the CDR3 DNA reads TGTGCCAGCAGCCCCGGCGGGGTTAATCAGCCCCAGCATTTT. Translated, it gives CASSPGGVNQPQHF.

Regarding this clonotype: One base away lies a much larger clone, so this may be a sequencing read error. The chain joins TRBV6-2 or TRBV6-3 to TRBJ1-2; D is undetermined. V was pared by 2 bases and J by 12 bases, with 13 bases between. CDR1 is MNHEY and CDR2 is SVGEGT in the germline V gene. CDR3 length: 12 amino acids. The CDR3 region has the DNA TGTGCCAGCAGTTACGTCGGGGTCGGCGACACCTTC. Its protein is CASSYVGVGDTF.